This T cell receptor beta chain was sequenced during a study of blood T cell repertoires in COVID-19 (dated by TCRdb to the early 2020s). For the study in its entirety: Collaborator samples came from the United States, Italy and Spain and covered acute and convalescent phases of COVID-19. The prospective study material was composed of cDNA or gDNA derived from T cells, B-cell-depleted T cells, or PBMCs. Subjects who had been exposed to COVID-19, were actively infected with it, or had recovered from it provided the deeply sampled blood TCRbeta repertoires that made up the dataset. A freely available public database, intended as a resource for researchers studying the immune response to SARS-CoV-2, is where the repertoires were released. Samples came from the ongoing ImmuneRACE study (first 160 participants) plus 1,254 subjects from 6 global collaborators. A de-identified subject ID, COVID-19 status, age in years and sex were almost always included in the sample metadata. Where HLA class I and class II types were available, the types were taken from metadata supplied by the sample provider, not from assay-based typing.

The CDR3 contains 16 residues, cysteine and phenylalanine counted. The read is trimmed to its CDR3 DNA, 48 bases read in frame from base 1. CDR1 SGHRS and CDR2 YFSETQ are derived from the germline V gene. V loses 5 bases at its end and J loses 2 bases; junction bases beyond the gene matches: 12. A note on this clone: Its antigen remains undetermined. It has no much larger one-base neighbor in the sample; base qualities were not kept.

TCRbeta CDR3 regions were amplified from genomic DNA by means of the immunoSEQ Assay, a bias-controlled multiplex PCR. The paper's processing steps were these. Within the assay, amplification of reference gene primers was used to estimate how many nucleated cells each sample contained. To quantify the absolute abundance of each unique TCRbeta CDR3 rearrangement, sequence reads were collapsed and filtered. For each sample, productive Simpson clonality was calculated as the square root of Simpson's diversity index across productive rearrangements. TCRdb's version of the immuneACCESS table is confined to in-frame rearrangements and falls short of the full clone set. An unresolved V gene accounts for under half of the shortfall where checked; the remainder is of unknown origin. Clone size and V and J calls were adopted from that table, with D and trimming inferred from the DNA. This sample holds about 250,000 clones; more than 85% were observed only once. The ten largest clones capture 8.8% of the sample.

Enrolling through a virtual design, the prospective study's participants ranged in age from roughly 18 to 100 years and lived across about two dozen United States geographic areas. In the prospective study, cohorts were assigned on the basis of participant-reported clinical history obtained from a screening survey and a study questionnaire. For ImmuneRACE Cohort 3, a participant was defined as recovered based on two consecutive negative NP/OP PCR tests, clearance by a healthcare professional, or resolution of symptoms. Mobile phlebotomists in the prospective study collected whole blood, serum and a nasopharyngeal or oropharyngeal swab from every participant. Prospective study participants could optionally give additional blood draws and questionnaires over an approximately two-month period. Blood samples from the prospective study were shipped frozen or at room temperature prior to DNA extraction.

On the study overall, not on this receptor specifically: The amount of clinical and demographic metadata varied by source and participant and was provided uncurated.

The chain is assembled from TRBV5-1 and TRBJ2-5, and 7 bases in between align with TRBD2. The source is a man aged 35 to 55 who had recovered from COVID-19. Sequencing input: PBMCs or T cells enriched from blood (not recorded which). The sequenced DNA: TGCGCCAGCAGTCTCGGCGGGGGAACAGAACAAGAGACCCAGTACTTC. Translated, this gives CASSLGGGTEQETQYF.